A single sample is the source of the 16 T cell receptor beta chains below, sequenced in a study of CD8 T cells in Susac syndrome. An amount of RNA that ranged from roughly 0.5 to 1 ug was reverse transcribed with random hexamers. TCRdb reprocessed the immunoSEQ multiplex PCR reads via MiXCR and lists one record per CDR3 protein. The data contain hundreds of thousands of distinct CDR3 sequences, 85% to 95% of them singletons. The sequenced sample consisted of CD4+ T cells from PBMCs. These receptors were taken from a human donor with multiple sclerosis.

V is TRBV12-3 or TRBV12-4 and J is TRBJ2-5; 8 bases align to TRBD1. Unmatched junction bases numbered 11, after V lost 7 bases and J lost 4 bases. The CDR3 loop spans 15 amino acids. Written as DNA, the CDR3 is TGTGCCAGCACCATAGGACAGGGTGTAGGAGAGACCCAGTACTTC. Translated: CASTIGQGVGETQYF.

The CDR3 coding sequence is TGTGCCAGCAGCAAACCCAGAGGGCCCCCGCCATACGAGCAGTACGTC. Its translation is CASSKPRGPPPYEQYV. This rearrangement joins TRBV21-1 to TRBJ2-7; TRBD2, the table's D call, was not compared with the DNA. TRBV21-1 has pseudogene status. The CDR3 is made up of 16 amino acids.

The rearrangement uses TRBV7-9 and TRBJ2-3; no clear D gene. The V gene lost 3 bases and the J gene lost 2 bases, with 3 bases spanning the gap. Germline lookup yields CDR1 SEHNR and CDR2 FQNEAQ (reference sequence). The CDR3 spans 12 residues. The CDR3 sequence: CASSFNTDTQYF. The CDR3 nucleotides are TGTGCCAGCAGCTTTAACACAGATACGCAGTATTTT.

This chain links TRBV29-1 with TRBJ2-2; 9 bases line up with TRBD1. The CDR3 consists of 15 residues. Per the germline V gene, CDR1 is SQVTM and CDR2 is ANQGSEA. Germline trimming cut 7 bases from V and 1 base from J; bases unmatched to any gene: 7. The CDR3 coding sequence is TGCAGCGCATCGCCGGGACAGGGGAACACCGGGGAGCTGTTTTTT. It specifies CSASPGQGNTGELFF.

The gene calls are TRBV30 and TRBJ1-1; maybe TRBD1 (6 bases). The ends were cut back, 7 bases at V and 4 bases at J, with 16 bases in the middle. The V gene's germline CDR1 is GTSNPN and CDR2 SVGIG (reference sequence). The CDR3 runs 13 residues. CDR3 amino acids: CAYDRSGGTEAFF. CDR3 sequence (DNA): TGTGCCTACGACAGGTCCGGGGGCACTGAAGCTTTCTTT.

The J gene is TRBJ1-6, the V gene TRBV25-1; D unclear. The CDR3 covers 13 residues. Germline V gene data show CDR1 as MGHDK and CDR2 as SYGVNS. The V end was cut by 7 bases, the J end by 7 bases, with 11 bases between. The CDR3 DNA is TGTGCCAGCACCCGACGCGAAAATTCACCCCTCCACTTT. Protein sequence: CASTRRENSPLHF.

In its sample, this clonotype was seen a few times. This chain's CDR3 is CASSLAGQGPYEQYV. CDR3 nucleotides: TGTGCCAGCAGCTTGGCGGGACAGGGGCCCTACGAGCAGTACGTC. The J gene is TRBJ2-7, the V gene TRBV5-6; 10 nucleotides align to TRBD1. V was clipped by 0 bases and J by 2 bases; unmatched bases: 2. CDR1 and CDR2 from the germline V gene are SGHDT and YYEEEE. There are 15 residues in the CDR3.

Here the CDR3 DNA reads TGTGCCAGCAGCTTAACCAGGCCTTCGTACAATGAGCAGTTCTTC. Protein sequence: CASSLTRPSYNEQFF. The chain has TRBV7-3 and TRBJ2-1; D unresolved. V was clipped by 0 bases and J by 4 bases, with 10 bases between them. The CDR3 spans 15 residues. Germline lookup yields CDR1 SGHTA and CDR2 FQGTGA.

This chain connects TRBV20-1 to TRBJ1-2; no reliable D call. V lost 3 bases to trimming and J lost 2 bases, with 10 bases between them. Germline lookup yields CDR1 DFQATT and CDR2 SNEGSKA (reference sequence). The CDR3 is made up of 13 amino acids. The CDR3 here is CSARMSGNYGYTF. CDR3 in DNA: TGCAGTGCTAGGATGAGTGGGAACTATGGCTACACCTTC.

This chain uses TRBV7-6 with TRBJ2-1; 13 bases are shared with TRBD2. V gave up 3 bases and J gave up 10 bases; unmatched junction bases: 9. CDR1 SGHVS and CDR2 FNYEAQ come from the germline V gene. The CDR3 length is 16 residues. The DNA for the CDR3 is TGTGCCAGCAGCTTGGGGACTAGCGGGGTGCAGGCAGAGCAGTTCTTC. As protein: CASSLGTSGVQAEQFF.

The V call is TRBV30, the J call TRBJ1-4; TRBD1 might be the D (5 bases). The V gene lost 4 bases and the J gene lost 7 bases, with 10 bases spanning the gap. The CDR3 is 12 residues long. Germline V gene sequence: CDR1 GTSNPN, CDR2 SVGIG (reference sequence). The CDR3 sequence is CAWTGWGEKLFF. CDR3 nucleotides: TGTGCCTGGACAGGGTGGGGTGAAAAACTGTTTTTT.

This CDR3 is CASSRTSGYYNEQFF. CDR3 DNA: TGCGCCAGCAGCAGGACTAGCGGATACTACAATGAGCAGTTCTTC. The chain employs TRBV5-1 and TRBJ2-1, with 10 bases aligning to TRBD2. Germline trimming cut 4 bases from V and 3 bases from J; bases unmatched to any gene: 4. The CDR3 loop spans 15 amino acids. The germline V gene encodes CDR1 SGHRS and CDR2 YFSETQ.

CDR3 nucleotide sequence: TGTGCCAGCAGTTTTCAGACAGGGGGCCTGAACGGCTACACCTTC. Its translation: CASSFQTGGLNGYTF. V and J are TRBV12-3 or TRBV12-4 and TRBJ1-2, with 10 bases matching TRBD1. The CDR3 is 15 residues long. The V and J ends lost 3 bases and 8 bases, in that order; junction bases with no gene match: 9.

CDR3 residues: CSAASRVTLHF. As DNA, the CDR3 is TGCAGTGCGGCATCCAGGGTAACCCTCCACTTT. J is TRBJ1-6 and V is TRBV20-1, with D possibly matching TRBD1 (5 bases). CDR3 length: 11 residues. Deletions cut 6 bases from V and 14 bases from J, with 14 bases between. Looked up from germline, CDR1 is DFQATT and CDR2 is SNEGSKA (reference sequence).

CDR3 nucleotide sequence: TGCGCCAGCAGCTCTCGGACAGGGGGACCGTATGGCTACACCTTC. This translates into CASSSRTGGPYGYTF. The gene calls are TRBV4-1 and TRBJ1-2; 10 bases are shared with TRBD1. Germline CDR1 is MGHRA and CDR2 is YSYEKL. The CDR3 consists of 15 residues. Trimming removed 5 bases from V and 5 bases from J; junction bases left unmatched: 8.

The chain couples TRBV2 to TRBJ2-7; TRBD2 is a possible D gene (5 bases). The CDR3 extends over 12 amino acids. V lost 8 bases and J 1 base, leaving 9 bases between the germline ends. Germline-derived CDR1 and CDR2 are SNHLY and FYNNEI. The CDR3 DNA reads TGTGCCAGCGGACGAGGGTCCTACGAGCAGTACGTC. It is translated as CASGRGSYEQYV.